In this sample, the clone carrying this T cell receptor (beta chain) turned up many times. Antigen specificity is unknown. Findings of the study overall: The larger cohort examined one V-J beta rearrangement, not whole repertoires.

Full-length variable regions came from constant-region reverse primers plus semi-nested Nested Universal Primer A PCR. MiXCR was run by TCRdb on the 5' RACE reads, yielding one entry per CDR3 protein. This table has about 40,000 distinct CDR3 sequences, approximately 19% appearing once. Germline loops: CDR1 WSHSY, CDR2 SAAADI. Trimming removed 10 bases from V and 5 bases from J; junction bases left unmatched: 21. The CDR3 runs 18 residues. V is TRBV10-2 and J is TRBJ2-2; 8 bases fit TRBD2. The sequencing sample was made of naive CD4+ T cells sorted from a lymph node. The sample's subset: naive CD4+ T cells, CD4+CD45RA+CD25-. This receptor was obtained from a female donor with breast cancer. The CDR3 region is CATYRSPIAGSLTGELFF. The CDR3 nucleotides are TGCGCCACTTACAGATCACCCATAGCGGGGAGTCTAACCGGGGAGCTGTTTTTT.